The 30 T cell receptor beta chains reported below all come from one sample, sequenced in a study of cytomegalovirus exposure and HLA in healthy donors. The PCR was carried out with 60 Vbeta primers and 13 Jbeta primers. The method was immunoSEQ multiplex PCR; TCRdb's version includes in-frame clones alone and lacks a portion of them. The table lists approximately 190,000 clones, about 87% of them singletons. Sequenced input: PBMCs. These receptors were obtained from a man aged 25-45 years in good health and CMV-seronegative.

The chain couples TRBV19 to TRBJ2-7; 11 nucleotides align to TRBD2. The V segment lost 9 bases and the J segment 2 bases; nucleotides outside the gene matches: 9. Germline V lookup: CDR1 LNHDA, CDR2 SQIVND (reference sequence). This CDR3 spans 15 amino acids. The CDR3 DNA reads as TGTGCCAGCAACCCGGGGACTAGCGGAACCTACGAGCAGTACTTC. This encodes CASNPGTSGTYEQYF.

V gene TRBV6-4 combines with J gene TRBJ2-7; TRBD1 matches 8 bases. The CDR3 spans 15 residues. Trimming cost V 4 bases and J 2 bases; bases outside gene matches: 7. Germline-derived CDR1 and CDR2 are MRHNA and SNTAGT. The chain's CDR3 is CASSGPGQGTYEQYF. The CDR3 region has the DNA TGTGCCAGCAGTGGGCCAGGACAGGGAACCTACGAGCAGTACTTC.

This chain joins TRBV6-5 and TRBJ2-3; the D gene is possibly TRBD2 (7 bases). V dropped 6 bases and J dropped 2 bases, with 15 bases sitting between them. Looked up from germline, CDR1 is MNHEY and CDR2 is SVGAGI. This CDR3 is built from 15 residues. The CDR3, as DNA: TGTGCCAGCAGAACGGGGAGGGGGGACACAGATACGCAGTATTTT. Protein product: CASRTGRGDTDTQYF.

This clone has only one observation. This chain links TRBV13 with TRBJ2-2; TRBD2 is a possible D gene (5 bases). The CDR3 sequence is 15 residues long. The V end lost 6 bases, the J end lost 3 bases, and 14 bases lay between the germline ends. Germline CDR1 reads PRHDT; CDR2 reads FYEKMQ (reference sequence). The CDR3 here is CASSPPAGYTGELFF. For the CDR3, the DNA is TGTGCCAGCAGTCCTCCGGCGGGCTACACCGGGGAGCTGTTTTTT. Full variable domain (missing parts from reference TRBV13 and TRBJ2-2): AAGVIQSPRHLIKEKRETATLKCYPIPRHDTVYWYQQGPGQDPQFLISFYEKMQSDKGSIPDRFSAQQFSDYHSELNMSSLELGDSALYFCASSPPAGYTGELFFGEGSRLTVL.

The chain recombines TRBV28 with TRBJ2-7; no definite D call. This CDR3 has 17 amino acids. Trimming pared 2 bases from V and 2 bases from J, leaving 19 bases between. From germline, CDR1 is MDHEN and CDR2 SYDVKM. The CDR3 region is CASSLNFGSHGAYEQYF. CDR3 sequence (DNA): TGTGCCAGCAGTTTAAACTTCGGGTCCCATGGCGCCTACGAGCAGTACTTC.

The chain carries TRBV28 and TRBJ2-7; D unclear. Germline lookup yields CDR1 MDHEN and CDR2 SYDVKM. Trimming took off 8 bases at V and 6 bases at J, with 14 bases between the two ends. This CDR3 comprises 12 residues. The CDR3 spells CASRVGLGEQYF. The DNA of the CDR3 is TGTGCCAGCCGGGTGGGTTTGGGCGAGCAGTACTTC.

The chain combines TRBV18 with TRBJ1-1; 7 positions match TRBD1. Germline loops: CDR1 KGHSH, CDR2 LQKENI. The CDR3 covers 17 residues. V shed 1 base, J shed 1 base, and the junction held 9 bases outside the gene matches. This chain's CDR3 is CASSPQGSGTENTEAFF. CDR3 DNA: TGTGCCAGCTCACCACAGGGTTCCGGGACAGAGAACACTGAAGCTTTCTTT.

CDR3 in DNA: TGTGCCAGCAGCTCAGGGGGAACACTCTATGGCTACACCTTC. Translated: CASSSGGTLYGYTF. The J gene is TRBJ1-2, the V gene TRBV6-6, with 7 bases lining up with TRBD1. CDR1 and CDR2 from the germline V gene are MNHNY and SVGAGI (reference sequence). The junction had 8 bases not matched to a gene; V was cut back by 6 bases and J by 4 bases. The CDR3 spans 14 residues.

CDR3 in amino acids: CSVLVLNTGELFF. In DNA form, the CDR3 reads TGCAGCGTTCTTGTTTTGAACACCGGGGAGCTGTTTTTT. The chain is built from TRBV29-1 and TRBJ2-2; no reliable D call. With 5 bases removed from V and 1 base from J, the gap between germline ends came to 8 bases. CDR3 length: 13 residues. From germline, CDR1 is SQVTM and CDR2 ANQGSEA.

The chain is built from TRBV4-1 and TRBJ1-1; TRBD1 might be the D (5 bases). CDR1 is MGHRA and CDR2 is YSYEKL in the germline V gene. The V gene lost 0 bases and the J gene lost 4 bases, with 18 bases spanning the gap. The CDR3 has 17 amino acids. The CDR3 protein is CASSQERAPRDGTEAFF. As DNA, the CDR3 is TGCGCCAGCAGCCAAGAAAGGGCACCCAGGGATGGCACTGAAGCTTTCTTT.

The chain couples TRBV28 to TRBJ1-6, with D possibly matching TRBD1 (6 bases). Trimming cost V 2 bases and J 7 bases, with 12 bases left between them. Germline V gene sequence: CDR1 MDHEN, CDR2 SYDVKM. The CDR3 runs to 15 residues. CDR3 coding DNA: TGTGCCAGCAGTTTAACCGGCAGGGGCAATTCACCCCTCCACTTT. Protein: CASSLTGRGNSPLHF.

The V call is TRBV6-1, the J call TRBJ2-5, with D possibly TRBD1 on 6 matching bases. The CDR3 sequence is 16 residues long. Trimming removed 4 bases from V and 9 bases from J, with 24 bases in between. Per germline, CDR1 MNHNS and CDR2 SASEGT. This CDR3 is CASSAQGSGTAPAQYF. DNA for the CDR3: TGTGCCAGCAGTGCACAGGGATCAGGGACCGCCCCGGCCCAGTACTTC.

This chain joins TRBV27 and TRBJ2-5; 7 nucleotides line up with TRBD1. This CDR3 is built from 14 residues. Germline CDR1 is MNHEY and CDR2 is SMNVEV (reference sequence). With 4 bases clipped from V and 5 bases from J, the junction kept 7 bases outside the gene matches. CDR3 DNA sequence: TGTGCCAGCAGTTCCCCGGGACAGCCCGAGACCCAGTACTTC. The encoded protein is CASSSPGQPETQYF.

This chain links TRBV11-2 with TRBJ2-2; possibly TRBD2 for D (6 bases). This CDR3 is 16 amino acids long. Trimming took 5 bases from V and 0 from J, leaving 13 bases between them. Germline V CDR1 and CDR2: SGHAT, FQNNGV. CDR3 coding DNA: TGTGCCAGCAGCAATTACCTAGCGACGAACACCGGGGAGCTGTTTTTT. It codes for CASSNYLATNTGELFF. Full variable domain (rest looked up from reference TRBV11-2 and TRBJ2-2): EAGVAQSPRYKIIEKRQSVAFWCNPISGHATLYWYQQILGQGPKLLIQFQNNGVVDDSQLPKDRFSAERLKGVDSTLKIQPAKLEDSAVYLCASSNYLATNTGELFFGEGSRLTVL.

The chain uses TRBV5-6 and TRBJ2-1; TRBD1 matches at 12 bases. This CDR3 has 15 residues. The V gene end was trimmed by 6 bases and the J gene end by 7 bases; junction bases not matched to a gene: 8. In germline, CDR1 is SGHDT, CDR2 YYEEEE. CDR3 sequence reads: CASISGTGGWNEQFF. CDR3 DNA: TGTGCCAGCATATCAGGGACAGGGGGCTGGAATGAGCAGTTCTTC.

The CDR3 spells CASSLGAGKLFF. CDR3 nucleotides: TGTGCCAGCAGCCTGGGGGCGGGAAAACTGTTTTTT. The chain is built from TRBV27 and TRBJ1-4, with a weak D call TRBD1 (6 bases). Germline values: CDR1 MNHEY, CDR2 SMNVEV (reference sequence). The CDR3 runs to 12 residues. Trimming pared 6 bases from V and 10 bases from J, leaving 12 bases between.

The gene calls are TRBV5-1 and TRBJ2-7; the D gene is possibly TRBD1 (5 bases). V was pared by 4 bases and J by 0 bases, with 11 bases between. The CDR3 has 14 amino acids. Germline V lookup: CDR1 SGHRS, CDR2 YFSETQ. This CDR3 reads CASSTGESSYEQYF. As DNA, the CDR3 is TGCGCCAGCAGCACAGGTGAATCCTCCTACGAGCAGTACTTC.

This clone was seen once. The J gene is TRBJ1-1, the V gene TRBV7-8, with D unresolved. The CDR3 sequence is 13 residues long. V was clipped by 6 bases and J by 0 bases, with 8 bases between them. The V gene's germline CDR1 is SGHVS and CDR2 FQNEAQ. The CDR3 nucleotides are TGTGCCAGCAGTTTATCGTTGAACACTGAAGCTTTCTTT. It specifies CASSLSLNTEAFF.

The chain recombines TRBV28 with TRBJ1-4, with D tentatively TRBD1 (6 bases). Germline lookup yields CDR1 MDHEN and CDR2 SYDVKM. The CDR3 is 16 amino acids. V dropped 5 bases and J dropped 4 bases, with 17 bases sitting between them. Here the CDR3 DNA reads TGTGCCAGCAGTCCGGGACACCGAATGCTTAATGAAAAACTGTTTTTT. Amino acid sequence: CASSPGHRMLNEKLFF.

V gene TRBV4-3 combines with J gene TRBJ2-1, with 8 bases aligning to TRBD1. The germline V gene encodes CDR1 LGHNA and CDR2 YSLEER. CDR3 length: 15 residues. Germline trimming cut 3 bases from V and 1 base from J; bases unmatched to any gene: 2. The CDR3: CASSQQGASYNEQFF. In DNA, the CDR3 is TGCGCCAGCAGCCAGCAGGGGGCGTCCTACAATGAGCAGTTCTTC.

The CDR3 sequence: CASSPPGLEGYTF. For the CDR3, the DNA is TGTGCCAGCAGCCCCCCAGGGTTGGAAGGCTACACCTTC. The genes are TRBV7-9 and TRBJ1-2, with D perhaps TRBD1 (5 bases). The CDR3 totals 13 residues. Germline CDR1 and CDR2: SEHNR and FQNEAQ (reference sequence). Trimming stripped 5 bases from V and 8 bases from J, with 15 bases between.

This rearrangement joins TRBV5-1 to TRBJ2-3; TRBD2 aligns across 9 bases. J gave up 2 bases and V 0 bases, and 1 base lay outside the gene matches. Germline V CDR1 and CDR2: SGHRS, YFSETQ. The CDR3 extends over 15 amino acids. The DNA for the CDR3 is TGCGCCAGCAGCTTGGGCGGGGGGGACACAGATACGCAGTATTTT. This translates into CASSLGGGDTDTQYF.

The rearrangement uses TRBV5-6 and TRBJ1-3; TRBD1 aligns across 7 bases. The CDR3 sequence is 15 residues long. Germline assignment: CDR1 SGHDT and CDR2 YYEEEE. The trim removed 4 bases at V and 0 bases at J, leaving 4 bases unmatched. The CDR3 reads CASSPGTVSGNTIYF. The CDR3 bases are TGTGCCAGCAGCCCCGGGACAGTCTCTGGAAACACCATATATTTT. Using reference TRBV5-6 and TRBJ1-3 for the parts outside the CDR3, the full variable domain is DAGVTQSPTHLIKTRGQQVTLRCSPKSGHDTVSWYQQALGQGPQFIFQYYEEEERQRGNFPDRFSGHQFPNYSSELNVNALLLGDSALYLCASSPGTVSGNTIYFGEGSWLTVV.

The CDR3 DNA is TGTGCCAGTCAGAAGGACAGGGGGCAAGAGCAGTACTTC. This codes for CASQKDRGQEQYF. V and J are TRBV27 and TRBJ2-7; 11 bases are a match to TRBD1. The germline gives CDR1 MNHEY, CDR2 SMNVEV (reference sequence). Trimming removed 9 bases from V and 7 bases from J; junction bases left unmatched: 8. The CDR3 is made up of 13 amino acids.

The chain combines TRBV19 with TRBJ2-1, with 7 nucleotides matching TRBD1. CDR1 and CDR2 from the germline V gene are LNHDA and SQIVND (reference sequence). There are 15 residues in the CDR3. Germline trimming cut 7 bases from V and 4 bases from J; bases unmatched to any gene: 10. The CDR3 protein is CASNFGDSGYNEQFF. CDR3 nucleotide sequence: TGTGCCAGTAATTTTGGGGACAGTGGGTACAATGAGCAGTTCTTC.

A remark on this clone: Other DNA sequences in this sample translate to the same CDR3. V is TRBV5-1 and J is TRBJ2-1, with D tentatively TRBD1 (6 bases). Germline CDR1 is SGHRS and CDR2 is YFSETQ. This CDR3 has 15 residues. The V end was cut by 0 bases, the J end by 2 bases, with 9 bases between. The CDR3 nucleotides are TGCGCCAGCAGCTTGGGAGGGGGTCCCTACAATGAGCAGTTCTTC. It codes for CASSLGGGPYNEQFF.

The sample holds one count of this clone. V is TRBV7-9 and J is TRBJ2-1, with 11 bases fitting TRBD2. Losses at the gene ends were 5 bases for V and 2 bases for J; bases not matched to a gene: 5. The CDR3 totals 16 residues. Germline CDR1 SEHNR, CDR2 FQNEAQ (reference sequence). The CDR3 is CASSHLAGGAYNEQFF. DNA for the CDR3: TGTGCCAGCAGCCATCTAGCGGGGGGTGCCTACAATGAGCAGTTCTTC.

For the CDR3, the DNA is TGTGCCAGCAGCCAAGGGTTGGCCCACTACGAGCAGTACTTC. Protein product: CASSQGLAHYEQYF. The chain recombines TRBV14 with TRBJ2-7; D is unclear. CDR3 length equals 14 residues. V lost 1 base to trimming and J lost 3 bases, with 10 bases between them. The germline V gene encodes CDR1 SGHDN and CDR2 FVKESK.

The V gene is TRBV29-1, the J gene TRBJ1-1; D may be TRBD1 (6 bases). Germline CDR1 SQVTM, CDR2 ANQGSEA. V lost 8 bases to trimming and J lost 0 bases, with 13 bases between them. CDR3 size: 13 residues. The CDR3 protein is CSLAQGLNTEAFF. CDR3 nucleotide sequence: TGCAGCCTTGCACAGGGTTTGAACACTGAAGCTTTCTTT.

Worth noting for this clone: Sequence at one end of the junction differs from germline and may be a read error. Other DNA sequences of this sample code for an identical CDR3. The chain recombines TRBV7-7 with TRBJ1-3; TRBD1 might be the D (6 bases). The CDR3 runs 16 residues. Germline-derived CDR1 and CDR2 are SSHAT and FNYEAQ (reference sequence). Here the CDR3 reads CASSPDSSSFGNTIYF. The DNA for the CDR3 is TGTGCTAGCAGCCCGGACAGTTCATCTTTTGGAAACACCATATATTTT.